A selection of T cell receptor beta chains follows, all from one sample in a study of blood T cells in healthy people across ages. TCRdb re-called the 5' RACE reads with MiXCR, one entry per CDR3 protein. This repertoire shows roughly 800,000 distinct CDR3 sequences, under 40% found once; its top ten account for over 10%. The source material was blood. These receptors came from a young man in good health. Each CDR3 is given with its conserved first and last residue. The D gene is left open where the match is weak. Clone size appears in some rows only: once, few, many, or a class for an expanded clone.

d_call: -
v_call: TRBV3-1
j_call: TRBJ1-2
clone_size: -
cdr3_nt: TGTGCCAGCAGCCTACCCGGGACACATAATGGCTACACCTTC
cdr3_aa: CASSLPGTHNGYTF

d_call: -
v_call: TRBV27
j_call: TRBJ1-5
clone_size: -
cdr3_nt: TGTGCCAGCAGTCCCGGGGCAGCGTATAGCAATCAGCCCCAGCATTTT
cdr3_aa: CASSPGAAYSNQPQHF

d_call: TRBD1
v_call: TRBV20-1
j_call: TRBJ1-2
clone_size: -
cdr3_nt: TGCAGTGCTAGAAGGGACAGGGAACGAGATGGCTACACCTTC
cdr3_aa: CSARRDRERDGYTF

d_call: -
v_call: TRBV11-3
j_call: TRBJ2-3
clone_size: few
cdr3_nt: TGTGCCAGCAGCCTATATGGGTCAGATACGCAGTATTTT
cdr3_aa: CASSLYGSDTQYF

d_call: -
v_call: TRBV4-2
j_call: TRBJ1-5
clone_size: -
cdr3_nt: TGTGCCAGCAACCAAGCCGGGACCGGCCAGCATTTT
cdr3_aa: CASNQAGTGQHF

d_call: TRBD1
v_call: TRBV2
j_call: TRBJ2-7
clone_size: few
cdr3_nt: TGTGCCAGCAGTGAAGGAGGGACAGGGAGATACGAGCAGTACTTC
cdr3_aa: CASSEGGTGRYEQYF

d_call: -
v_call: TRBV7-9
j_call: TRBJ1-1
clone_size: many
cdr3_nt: TGTGCCAGCAGCTTAGAACAGAACACTGAAGCTTTCTTT
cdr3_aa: CASSLEQNTEAFF

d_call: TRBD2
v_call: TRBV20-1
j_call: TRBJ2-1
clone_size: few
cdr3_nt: TGCAGTGCTAGCGGACTAGCGGCCAATGAGCAGTTCTTC
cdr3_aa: CSASGLAANEQFF

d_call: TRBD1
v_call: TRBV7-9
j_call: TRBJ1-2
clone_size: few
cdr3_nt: TGTGCCAGCAGCTTCCCTACCGACAGGGAAGTCGATGGCTACACCTTC
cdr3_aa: CASSFPTDREVDGYTF

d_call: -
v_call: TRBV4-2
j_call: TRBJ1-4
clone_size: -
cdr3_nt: TGTGCCAGCAGCCGTTCCACGGGCCTTAATGAAAAACTGTTTTTT
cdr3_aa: CASSRSTGLNEKLFF

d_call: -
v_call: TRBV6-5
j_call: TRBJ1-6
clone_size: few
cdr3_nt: TGTGCCAGCAGTTACTCGCGAGGGAATAATTCACCCCTCCACTTT
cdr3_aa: CASSYSRGNNSPLHF

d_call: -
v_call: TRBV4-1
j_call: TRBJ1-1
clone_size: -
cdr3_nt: TGCGCCAGCAAAGACAGGCTGAACACTGAAGCTTTCTTT
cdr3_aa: CASKDRLNTEAFF

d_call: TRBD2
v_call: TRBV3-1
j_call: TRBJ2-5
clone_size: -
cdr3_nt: TGTGCCACCACGAGCGGGGGGGCGATGGAGACCCAGTACTTC
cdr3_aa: CATTSGGAMETQYF

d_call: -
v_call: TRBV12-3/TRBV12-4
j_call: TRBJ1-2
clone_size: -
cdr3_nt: TGTGCCAGCAGTCCGGAGTTAGAAGTCTATGGCTACACCTTC
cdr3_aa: CASSPELEVYGYTF

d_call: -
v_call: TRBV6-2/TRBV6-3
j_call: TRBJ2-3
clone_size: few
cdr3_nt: TGTGCCAGCTGGGCGCGGAGCACAGATACGCAGTATTTT
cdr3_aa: CASWARSTDTQYF

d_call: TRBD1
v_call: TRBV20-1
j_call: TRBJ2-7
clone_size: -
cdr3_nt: TGCAGTGCTACCCCCGGGACAGGGGGATTGTACGAGCAGTACTTC
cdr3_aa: CSATPGTGGLYEQYF

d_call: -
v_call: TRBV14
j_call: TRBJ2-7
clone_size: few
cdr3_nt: TGTGCCAGCAGCCAAGGAGTCGGTAGGGGACTCTACGAGCAGTACTTC
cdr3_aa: CASSQGVGRGLYEQYF

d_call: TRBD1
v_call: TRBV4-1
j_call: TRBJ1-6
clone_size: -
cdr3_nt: TGCGCCAGCAGCCCTTGGACAGGGGAGAGTTCACCCCTCCACTTT
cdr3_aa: CASSPWTGESSPLHF

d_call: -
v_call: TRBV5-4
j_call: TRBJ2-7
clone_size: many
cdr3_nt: TGTGCCAGCAGCATCCCGGGGTACGAGCAGTACTTC
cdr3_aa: CASSIPGYEQYF

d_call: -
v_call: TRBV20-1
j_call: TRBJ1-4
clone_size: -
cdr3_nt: TGCAGTGCTAGAGATCCAGGGGCGCATGAAAAACTGTTTTTT
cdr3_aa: CSARDPGAHEKLFF

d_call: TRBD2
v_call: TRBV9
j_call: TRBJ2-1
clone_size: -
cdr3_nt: TGTGCCAGCAGCTACGACAATCGAGCGGGGGGGTCCAACAATGAGCAGTTCTTC
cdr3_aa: CASSYDNRAGGSNNEQFF

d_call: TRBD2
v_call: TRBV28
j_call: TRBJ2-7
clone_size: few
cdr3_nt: TGTGCCAGCAGTAAACACCTACTAGCGGGGCCCGCCTACGAGCAGTACTTC
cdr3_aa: CASSKHLLAGPAYEQYF

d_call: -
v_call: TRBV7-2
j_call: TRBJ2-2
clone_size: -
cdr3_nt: TGTGCCAGCAGTTCGCCCCGAGGGGAGCTACTGACCGGGGAGCTGTTTTTT
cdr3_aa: CASSSPRGELLTGELFF

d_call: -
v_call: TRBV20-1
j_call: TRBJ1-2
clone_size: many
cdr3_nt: TGCAGTGCTAGTGATTCGGCGTGGAGGGCCCGCGGCTACACCTTC
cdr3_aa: CSASDSAWRARGYTF